The 3 T cell receptor beta chains in this list originate from one sample, sequenced in a study of blood T cell repertoires in COVID-19 (dated by TCRdb to the early 2020s). The library was prepared using the immunoSEQ multiplex PCR assay. The source is immuneACCESS, and TCRdb retained only in-frame sequences with V and J called. Part of the clones is not carried over; for the studies checked, unresolved V genes explain less than half of this, and the remainder is unexplained. This sample is represented by 120,000 to 150,000 clones; approximately 80% of them were singletons. The ten top clones hold 38% of the sample. The source material was peripheral blood. The origin of the receptors is a human donor in a cohort sampled during active COVID-19.

The V gene is TRBV19, the J gene TRBJ1-2; D uncertain. Germline lookup yields CDR1 LNHDA and CDR2 SQIVND (reference sequence). The germline V and J ends were trimmed by 7 bases and 3 bases, with 12 bases remaining between them. This CDR3 is 13 amino acids long. The CDR3, as DNA: TGTGCCAGTAAGGAGGACGCTTACTATGGCTACACCTTC. Its translation is CASKEDAYYGYTF. Drawing the rest from reference TRBV19 and TRBJ1-2, the complete variable domain is DGGITQSPKYLFRKEGQNVTLSCEQNLNHDAMYWYRQDPGQGLRLIYYSQIVNDFQKGDIAEGYSVSREKKESFPLTVTSAQKNPTAFYLCASKEDAYYGYTFGSGTRLTVV.

The genes are TRBV5-6 and TRBJ2-5; perhaps TRBD1 as D (6 bases). V lost 0 bases and J 6 bases, leaving 15 bases between the germline ends. The CDR3 loop spans 15 amino acids. CDR1 and CDR2 (germline): SGHDT, YYEEEE. The CDR3 reads CASSLGGGPSKTQYF. Written as DNA, the CDR3 is TGTGCCAGCAGCTTGGGAGGGGGACCTTCAAAGACCCAGTACTTC.

This clone was observed once. The rearrangement joins TRBV18 to TRBJ1-6; possibly TRBD1 for D (5 bases). V gave up 4 bases and J gave up 5 bases, with 9 bases separating them. CDR1 is KGHSH and CDR2 is LQKENI in the germline V gene. The CDR3 loop spans 14 amino acids. The CDR3 is CASSQTVDNSPLHF. For the CDR3, the DNA is TGTGCCAGCTCACAGACAGTTGATAATTCACCCCTCCACTTT.